This TCR beta chain was sequenced for a study of glioma-infiltrating T cells. This clonotype was seen a handful of times. Its antigen remains unidentified. Amplification of TCR alpha and beta CDR3 regions from RNA used iRepertoire nested multiplex PCR. Input was about 95-400 ng of tissue mRNA or PBMC total RNA. TCRdb reanalysed the multiplex PCR reads using MiXCR and keeps one entry per CDR3 protein. The repertoire includes some 180,000 distinct CDR3 sequences, more than 30% of them detected once, and 20% to 25% sits in the top ten. Study results and limitations: Only very few CDR3 sequences appeared in both tissue and blood. Gliomas, especially low-grade, showed above-expected tissue-blood divergence; non-neoplastic patients showed below.

Sequences were obtained from glioma tissue, nonneoplastic brain tissue, or PBMCs (not recorded which). The TCR originated in a human donor with low-grade glioma or glioblastoma, undergoing nonglioma brain surgery, or in good health (not recorded which).

The CDR3 sequence is CASSQESSGWPGELFF. CDR3 DNA: TGCGCCAGCAGCCAAGAGAGTAGCGGGTGGCCCGGGGAGCTGTTTTTT. V gene TRBV4-3 combines with J gene TRBJ2-2; 7 bases are shared with TRBD2. The CDR3 loop spans 16 amino acids. Germline V CDR1 and CDR2: LGHNA, YSLEER. The V segment lost 0 bases and the J segment 6 bases; nucleotides outside the gene matches: 7.